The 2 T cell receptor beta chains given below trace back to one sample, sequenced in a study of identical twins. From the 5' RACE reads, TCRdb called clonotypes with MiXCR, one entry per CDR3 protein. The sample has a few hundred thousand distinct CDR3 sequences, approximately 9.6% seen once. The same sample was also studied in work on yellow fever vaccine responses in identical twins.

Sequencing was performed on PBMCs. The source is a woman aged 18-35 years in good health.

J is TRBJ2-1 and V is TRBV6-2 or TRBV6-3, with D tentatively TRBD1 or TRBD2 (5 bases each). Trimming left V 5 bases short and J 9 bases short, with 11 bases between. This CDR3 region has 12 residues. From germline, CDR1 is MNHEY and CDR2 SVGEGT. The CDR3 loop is CASSHLGGEQFF. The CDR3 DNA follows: TGTGCCAGCAGTCACCTTGGGGGTGAGCAGTTCTTC.

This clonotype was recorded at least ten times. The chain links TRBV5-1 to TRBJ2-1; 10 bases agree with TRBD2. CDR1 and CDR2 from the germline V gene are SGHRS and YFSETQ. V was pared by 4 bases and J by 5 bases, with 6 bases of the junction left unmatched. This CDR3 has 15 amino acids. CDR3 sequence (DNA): TGCGCCAGCAGCGCCGGACTAGCGGAGAACAATGAGCAGTTCTTC. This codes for CASSAGLAENNEQFF.